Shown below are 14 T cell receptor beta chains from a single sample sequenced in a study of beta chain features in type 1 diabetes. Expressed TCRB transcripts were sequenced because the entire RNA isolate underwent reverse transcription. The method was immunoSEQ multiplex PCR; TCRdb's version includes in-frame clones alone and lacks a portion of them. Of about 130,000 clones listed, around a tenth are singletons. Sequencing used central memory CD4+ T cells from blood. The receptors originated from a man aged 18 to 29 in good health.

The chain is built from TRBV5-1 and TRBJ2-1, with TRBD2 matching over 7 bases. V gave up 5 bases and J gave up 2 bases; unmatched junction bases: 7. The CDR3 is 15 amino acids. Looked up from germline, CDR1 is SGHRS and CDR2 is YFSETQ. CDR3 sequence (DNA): TGCGCCAGCAGTGAAGCGGGGAGAACCTACAATGAGCAGTTCTTC. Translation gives CASSEAGRTYNEQFF. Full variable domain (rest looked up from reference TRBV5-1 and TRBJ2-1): KAGVTQTPRYLIKTRGQQVTLSCSPISGHRSVSWYQQTPGQGLQFLFEYFSETQRNKGNFPGRFSGRQFSNSRSEMNVSTLELGDSALYLCASSEAGRTYNEQFFGPGTRLTVL.

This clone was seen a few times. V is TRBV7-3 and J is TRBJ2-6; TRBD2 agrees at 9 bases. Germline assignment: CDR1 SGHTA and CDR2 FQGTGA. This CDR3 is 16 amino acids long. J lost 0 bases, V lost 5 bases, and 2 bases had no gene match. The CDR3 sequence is CASSMTSGSGANVLTF. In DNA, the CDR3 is TGTGCCAGCAGCATGACTAGCGGCTCTGGGGCCAACGTCCTGACTTTC. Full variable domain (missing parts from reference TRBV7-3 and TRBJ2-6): GAGVSQTPSNKVTEKGKYVELRCDPISGHTALYWYRQSLGQGPEFLIYFQGTGAADDSGLPNDRFFAVRPEGSVSTLKIQRTERGDSAVYLCASSMTSGSGANVLTFGAGSRLTVL.

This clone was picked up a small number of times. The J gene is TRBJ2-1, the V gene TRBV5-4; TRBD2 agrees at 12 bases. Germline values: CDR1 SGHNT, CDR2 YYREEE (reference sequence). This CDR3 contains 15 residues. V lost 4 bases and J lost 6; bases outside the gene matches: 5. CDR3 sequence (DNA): TGTGCCAGCAGCGTGACTAGCGGGGGCCCCAATGAGCAGTTCTTC. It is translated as CASSVTSGGPNEQFF.

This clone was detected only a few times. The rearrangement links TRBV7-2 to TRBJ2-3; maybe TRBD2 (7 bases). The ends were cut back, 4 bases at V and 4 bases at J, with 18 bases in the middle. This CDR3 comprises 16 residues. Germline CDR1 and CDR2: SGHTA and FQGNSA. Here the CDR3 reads CASSSEGGARADTQYF. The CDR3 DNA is TGTGCCAGCAGCTCCGAAGGGGGGGCCAGGGCAGATACGCAGTATTTT.

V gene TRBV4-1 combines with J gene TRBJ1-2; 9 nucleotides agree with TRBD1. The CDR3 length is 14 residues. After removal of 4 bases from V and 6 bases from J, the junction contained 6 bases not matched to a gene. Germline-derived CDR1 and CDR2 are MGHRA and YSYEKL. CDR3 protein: CASSLHRGRDGYTF. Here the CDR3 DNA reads TGCGCCAGCAGCCTCCACAGGGGGCGGGATGGCTACACCTTC.

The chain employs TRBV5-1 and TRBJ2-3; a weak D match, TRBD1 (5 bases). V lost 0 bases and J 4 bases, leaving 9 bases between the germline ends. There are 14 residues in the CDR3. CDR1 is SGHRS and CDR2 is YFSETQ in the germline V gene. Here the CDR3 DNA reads TGCGCCAGCAGCTTGGTGACAGTCCCAGATACGCAGTATTTT. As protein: CASSLVTVPDTQYF.

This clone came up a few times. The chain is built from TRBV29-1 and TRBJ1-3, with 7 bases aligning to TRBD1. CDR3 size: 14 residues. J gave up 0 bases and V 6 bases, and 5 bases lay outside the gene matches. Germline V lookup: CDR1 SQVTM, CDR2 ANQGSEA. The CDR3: CSVDRDGSGNTIYF. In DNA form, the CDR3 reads TGCAGCGTCGACAGGGACGGCTCTGGAAACACCATATATTTT.

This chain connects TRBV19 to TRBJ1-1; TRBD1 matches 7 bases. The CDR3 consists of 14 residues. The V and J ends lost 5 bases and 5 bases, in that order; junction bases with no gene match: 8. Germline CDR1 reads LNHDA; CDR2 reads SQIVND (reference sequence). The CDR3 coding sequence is TGTGCCAGTAGTGTCCGACAGGGAAGGACTGAAGCTTTCTTT. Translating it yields CASSVRQGRTEAFF.

The CDR3 sequence: CASKEDSSWGEAFF. Written as DNA, the CDR3 is TGTGCCAGCAAAGAGGACAGCTCGTGGGGGGAAGCTTTCTTT. The J gene is TRBJ1-1, the V gene TRBV5-6, with a possible D match to TRBD1 (6 bases). Per the germline V gene, CDR1 is SGHDT and CDR2 is YYEEEE. Deletions cut 6 bases from V and 8 bases from J, with 20 bases between. The CDR3 sequence is 14 residues long. The full variable domain, in which reference TRBV5-6 and TRBJ1-1 provide the parts outside the CDR3, is DAGVTQSPTHLIKTRGQQVTLRCSPKSGHDTVSWYQQALGQGPQFIFQYYEEEERQRGNFPDRFSGHQFPNYSSELNVNALLLGDSALYLCASKEDSSWGEAFFGQGTRLTVV.

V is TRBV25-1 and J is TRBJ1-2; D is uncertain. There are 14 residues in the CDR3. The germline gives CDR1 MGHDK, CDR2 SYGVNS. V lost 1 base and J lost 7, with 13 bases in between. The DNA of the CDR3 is TGTGCCAGCAGTGAATTAGGCGGTTTGGGTGGCTACACCTTC. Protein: CASSELGGLGGYTF.

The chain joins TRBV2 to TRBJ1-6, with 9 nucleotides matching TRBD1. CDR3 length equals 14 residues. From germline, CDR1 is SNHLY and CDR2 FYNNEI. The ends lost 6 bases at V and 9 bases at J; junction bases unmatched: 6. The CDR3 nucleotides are TGTGCCAGCAGACGGGACAGGGATATTTCACCCCTCCACTTT. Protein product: CASRRDRDISPLHF.

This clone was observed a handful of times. CDR3 region: CASRANQGRGGEKLFF. In DNA form, the CDR3 reads TGTGCAAGTCGCGCTAATCAGGGGAGAGGCGGTGAAAAACTGTTTTTT. The chain links TRBV12-2 to TRBJ1-4; the D call in the table, TRBD1, was not verified against the DNA. TRBV12-2 is noted as a pseudogene. The CDR3 contains 16 residues.

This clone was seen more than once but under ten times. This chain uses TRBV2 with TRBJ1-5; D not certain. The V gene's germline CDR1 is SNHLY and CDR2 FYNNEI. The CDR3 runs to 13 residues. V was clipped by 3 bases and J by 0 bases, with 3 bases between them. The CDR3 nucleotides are TGTGCCAGCAGTGACAGTAGCAATCAGCCCCAGCATTTT. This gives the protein CASSDSSNQPQHF.

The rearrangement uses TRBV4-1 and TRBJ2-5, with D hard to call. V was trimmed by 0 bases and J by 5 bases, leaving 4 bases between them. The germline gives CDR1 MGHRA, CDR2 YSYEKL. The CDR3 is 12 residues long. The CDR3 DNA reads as TGCGCCAGCAGCCAAGATATGGAGACCCAGTACTTC. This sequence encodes CASSQDMETQYF.